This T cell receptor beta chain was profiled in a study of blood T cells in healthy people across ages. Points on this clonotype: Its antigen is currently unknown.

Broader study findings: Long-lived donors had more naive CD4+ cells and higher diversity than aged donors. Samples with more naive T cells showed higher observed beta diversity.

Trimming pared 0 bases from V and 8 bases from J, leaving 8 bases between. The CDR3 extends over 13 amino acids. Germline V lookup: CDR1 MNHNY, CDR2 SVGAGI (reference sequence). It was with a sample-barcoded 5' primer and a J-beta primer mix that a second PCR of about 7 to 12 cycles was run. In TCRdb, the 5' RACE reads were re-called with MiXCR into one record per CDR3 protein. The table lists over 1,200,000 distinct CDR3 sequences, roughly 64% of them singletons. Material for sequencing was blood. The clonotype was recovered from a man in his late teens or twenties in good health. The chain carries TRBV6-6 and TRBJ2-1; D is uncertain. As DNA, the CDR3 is TGTGCCAGCAGTTACTCGACCAGAGATGAGCAGTTCTTC. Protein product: CASSYSTRDEQFF.